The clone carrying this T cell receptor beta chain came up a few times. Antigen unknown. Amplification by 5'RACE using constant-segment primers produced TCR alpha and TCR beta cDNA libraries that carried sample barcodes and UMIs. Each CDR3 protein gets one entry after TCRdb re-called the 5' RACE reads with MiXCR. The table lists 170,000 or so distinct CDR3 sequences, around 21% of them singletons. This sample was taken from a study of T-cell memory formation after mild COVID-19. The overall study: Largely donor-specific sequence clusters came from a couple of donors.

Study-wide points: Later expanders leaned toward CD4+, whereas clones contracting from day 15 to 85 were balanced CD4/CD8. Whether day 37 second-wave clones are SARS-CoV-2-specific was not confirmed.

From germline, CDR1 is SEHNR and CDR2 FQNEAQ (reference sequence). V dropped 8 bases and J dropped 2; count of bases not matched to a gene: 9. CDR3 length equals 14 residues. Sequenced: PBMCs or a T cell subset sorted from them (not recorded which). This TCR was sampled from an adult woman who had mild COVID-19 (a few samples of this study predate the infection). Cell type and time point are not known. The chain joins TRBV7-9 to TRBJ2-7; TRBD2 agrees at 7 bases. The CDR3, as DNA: TGTGCCAGCGGGTCAACTAGCGCCACCTACGAGCAGTACTTC. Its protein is CASGSTSATYEQYF.